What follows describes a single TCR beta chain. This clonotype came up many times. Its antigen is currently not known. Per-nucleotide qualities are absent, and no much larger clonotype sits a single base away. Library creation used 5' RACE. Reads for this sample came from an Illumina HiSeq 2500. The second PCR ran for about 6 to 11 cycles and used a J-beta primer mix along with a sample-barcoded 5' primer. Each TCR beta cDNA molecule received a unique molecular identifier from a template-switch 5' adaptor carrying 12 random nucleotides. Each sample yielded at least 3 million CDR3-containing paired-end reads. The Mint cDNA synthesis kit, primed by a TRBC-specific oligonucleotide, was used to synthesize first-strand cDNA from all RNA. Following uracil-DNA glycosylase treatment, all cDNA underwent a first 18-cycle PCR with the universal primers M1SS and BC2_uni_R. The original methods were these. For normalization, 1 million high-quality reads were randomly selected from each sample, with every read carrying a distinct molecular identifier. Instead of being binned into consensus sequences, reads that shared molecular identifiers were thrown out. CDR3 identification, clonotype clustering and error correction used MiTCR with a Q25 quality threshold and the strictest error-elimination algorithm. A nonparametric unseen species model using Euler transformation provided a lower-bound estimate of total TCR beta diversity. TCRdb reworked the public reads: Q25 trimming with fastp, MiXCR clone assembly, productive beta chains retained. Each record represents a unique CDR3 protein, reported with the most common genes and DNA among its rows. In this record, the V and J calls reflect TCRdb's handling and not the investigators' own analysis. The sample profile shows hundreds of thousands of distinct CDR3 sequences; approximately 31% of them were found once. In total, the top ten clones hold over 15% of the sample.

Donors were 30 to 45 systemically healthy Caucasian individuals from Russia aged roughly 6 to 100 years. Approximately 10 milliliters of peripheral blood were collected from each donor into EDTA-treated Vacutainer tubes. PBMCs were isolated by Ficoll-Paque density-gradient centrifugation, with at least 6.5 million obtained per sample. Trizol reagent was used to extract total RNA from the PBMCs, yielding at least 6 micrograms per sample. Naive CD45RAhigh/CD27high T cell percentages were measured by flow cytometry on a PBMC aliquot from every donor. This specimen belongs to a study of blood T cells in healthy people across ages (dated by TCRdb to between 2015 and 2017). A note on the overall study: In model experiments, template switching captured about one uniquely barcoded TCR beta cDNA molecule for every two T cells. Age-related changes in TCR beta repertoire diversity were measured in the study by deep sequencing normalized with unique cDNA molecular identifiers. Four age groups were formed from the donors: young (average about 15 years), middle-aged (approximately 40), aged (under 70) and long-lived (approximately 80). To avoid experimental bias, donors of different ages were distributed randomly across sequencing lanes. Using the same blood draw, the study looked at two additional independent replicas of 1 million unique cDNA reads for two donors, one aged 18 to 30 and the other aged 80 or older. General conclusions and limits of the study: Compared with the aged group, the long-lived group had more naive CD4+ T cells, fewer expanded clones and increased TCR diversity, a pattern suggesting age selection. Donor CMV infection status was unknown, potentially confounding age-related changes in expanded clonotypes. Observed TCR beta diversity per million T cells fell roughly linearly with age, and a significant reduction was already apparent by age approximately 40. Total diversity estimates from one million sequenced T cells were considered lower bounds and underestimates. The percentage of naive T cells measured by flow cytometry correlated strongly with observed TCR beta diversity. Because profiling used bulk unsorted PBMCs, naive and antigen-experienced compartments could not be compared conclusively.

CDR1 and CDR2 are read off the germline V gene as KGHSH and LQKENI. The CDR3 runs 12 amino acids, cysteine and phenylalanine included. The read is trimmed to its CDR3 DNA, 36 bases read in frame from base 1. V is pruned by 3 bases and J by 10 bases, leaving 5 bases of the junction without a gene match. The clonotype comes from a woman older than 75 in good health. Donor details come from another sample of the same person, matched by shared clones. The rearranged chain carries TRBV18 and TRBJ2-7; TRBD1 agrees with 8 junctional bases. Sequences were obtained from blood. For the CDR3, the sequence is CASSPDRDFQYF. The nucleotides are TGTGCCAGCTCACCGGACAGGGATTTTCAGTACTTC.